One sample yielded the 22 T cell receptor beta chains listed below, sequenced in a study of T cells after yellow fever vaccination. TCRdb processed the 5' RACE reads anew with MiXCR; each CDR3 protein has one entry. Of approximately 110,000 distinct CDR3 sequences listed, 7.4% were seen once; the top ten hold 2% to 3%. The specimen comprised CD4+ T cells sorted from PBMCs, sampled roughly 10 days after the first yellow fever vaccination. The source is a man aged 18 to 29 who received the YFV17D yellow fever vaccine.

This clonotype has ten or more counts. The CDR3 bases are TGCAGTGCTAACCGACTAGCGGGGTACCACGAGCAGTACTTC. Translated, it gives CSANRLAGYHEQYF. This chain connects TRBV20-1 to TRBJ2-7; 11 positions match TRBD2. The germline gives CDR1 DFQATT, CDR2 SNEGSKA (reference sequence). V dropped 4 bases and J dropped 5; count of bases not matched to a gene: 7. The CDR3 extends over 14 amino acids.

J is TRBJ2-2 and V is TRBV5-4, with D maybe TRBD1 (6 bases). The CDR3 has 15 amino acids. V lost 4 bases to trimming and J lost 2 bases, with 12 bases between them. Germline lookup yields CDR1 SGHNT and CDR2 YYREEE (reference sequence). The CDR3 nucleotides are TGTGCCAGCAGCCCCAGACAGGCTAACACCGGGGAGCTGTTTTTT. Protein: CASSPRQANTGELFF.

The table lists this clonotype with many counts. V gene TRBV18 combines with J gene TRBJ2-1; 7 positions match TRBD1. The CDR3 spans 16 residues. Trimming removed 1 base from V and 2 bases from J; junction bases left unmatched: 5. The germline gives CDR1 KGHSH, CDR2 LQKENI. The chain's CDR3 is CASSPLPGGTYNEQFF. DNA of the CDR3: TGTGCCAGCTCACCACTGCCAGGGGGTACCTACAATGAGCAGTTCTTC.

This chain connects TRBV5-4 to TRBJ2-2, with TRBD1 matching 9 bases. CDR1 and CDR2 (germline): SGHNT, YYREEE (reference sequence). Losses at the gene ends were 8 bases for V and 0 bases for J; bases not matched to a gene: 11. The CDR3 runs 17 residues. CDR3: CASRSPGQGSNTGELFF. The DNA of the CDR3 is TGTGCCAGTAGATCCCCGGGACAGGGCTCGAACACCGGGGAGCTGTTTTTT.

The sample holds one count of this clonotype. A much larger clone differs by one base, so this may be a read error. The rearrangement joins TRBV9 to TRBJ2-1, with a tentative D call TRBD1 (5 bases). The CDR3 contains 17 residues. Germline values: CDR1 SGDLS, CDR2 YYNGEE. CDR3 amino acids: CAISVGVLPSSYNEQFF. The CDR3 nucleotides read TGTGCCATCAGCGTAGGGGTCCTGCCGAGCTCCTACAATGAGCAGTTCTTC.

In this sample, this clonotype turned up many times. The J gene is TRBJ1-2, the V gene TRBV12-3 or TRBV12-4; TRBD1 agrees at 8 bases. J gave up 8 bases and V 6 bases, and 8 bases lay outside the gene matches. The CDR3 totals 13 residues. CDR3 loop: CASRYRTGRGYTF. CDR3 bases: TGTGCCAGCAGATACAGGACAGGGAGAGGCTACACCTTC.

This clonotype was seen only a few times. V usage is TRBV5-1 and J usage is TRBJ1-2; TRBD1 aligns across 8 bases. The V gene's germline CDR1 is SGHRS and CDR2 YFSETQ. CDR3 length: 14 residues. With V trimmed by 5 bases and J by 8 bases, 11 bases remained unmatched. Here the CDR3 reads CASRTGTGLLGYTF. CDR3 nucleotide sequence: TGCGCCAGCAGAACCGGGACAGGTTTGTTGGGCTACACCTTC.

The table lists this clonotype with many counts. J is TRBJ2-2 and V is TRBV29-1, with D perhaps being TRBD1 or TRBD2 (5 bases each). Germline V CDR1 and CDR2: SQVTM, ANQGSEA. The CDR3 loop spans 13 amino acids. Deletions cut 7 bases from V and 1 base from J, with 10 bases between. CDR3 coding DNA: TGCAGCGCCCAGAGGGGGAACACCGGGGAGCTGTTTTTT. Amino acid sequence: CSAQRGNTGELFF.

This clonotype appeared many times. The chain combines TRBV5-1 with TRBJ2-3; TRBD2 is a possible D gene (5 bases). This CDR3 is 15 amino acids long. CDR1 and CDR2 from the germline V gene are SGHRS and YFSETQ. Trimming cost V 1 base and J 4 bases, with 13 bases left between them. CDR3 loop: CASSLRTQASDTQYF. In DNA, the CDR3 is TGCGCCAGCAGCTTGCGGACTCAAGCGTCAGATACGCAGTATTTT.

This clonotype was seen many times. This chain uses TRBV28 with TRBJ2-5; D unclear. This CDR3 has 13 amino acids. V lost 3 bases and J lost 5, with 10 bases in between. The germline gives CDR1 MDHEN, CDR2 SYDVKM. The CDR3, as DNA: TGTGCCAGCAGTTTGGGCGGTTTGGAGACCCAGTACTTC. Translating gives CASSLGGLETQYF.

This clonotype has ten or more counts. The rearrangement uses TRBV11-2 and TRBJ2-3, with a possible D match to TRBD2 (6 bases). Germline V gives CDR1 SGHAT, CDR2 FQNNGV. V was trimmed by 5 bases and J by 7 bases, leaving 16 bases between them. The CDR3 loop spans 14 amino acids. CDR3 DNA: TGTGCCAGCAGCCCGGACGGGGGTCGGCATACGCAGTATTTT. Translating it yields CASSPDGGRHTQYF.

A few counts support this clonotype. The chain has TRBV5-4 and TRBJ2-2, with a weak D call TRBD2 (7 bases). There are 16 residues in the CDR3. Trimming cost V 0 bases and J 4 bases, with 13 bases left between them. Per the germline V gene, CDR1 is SGHNT and CDR2 is YYREEE (reference sequence). The CDR3 region has the DNA TGTGCCAGCAGCTTGGGGGGGGGCCGCGGCACCGGGGAGCTGTTTTTT. Amino acids: CASSLGGGRGTGELFF. Looking up the rest from reference TRBV5-4 and TRBJ2-2 gives the full variable domain: ETGVTQSPTHLIKTRGQQVTLRCSSQSGHNTVSWYQQALGQGPQFIFQYYREEENGRGNFPPRFSGLQFPNYSSELNVNALELDDSALYLCASSLGGGRGTGELFFGEGSRLTVL.

This clonotype showed up just a few times. The chain combines TRBV7-2 with TRBJ2-4; 9 bases are shared with TRBD1. Germline CDR1 SGHTA, CDR2 FQGNSA. This CDR3 is 16 amino acids long. Trimming at V came to 1 base and at J to 7 bases, leaving 8 bases not matched to a gene. The CDR3 DNA reads TGTGCCAGCAGCTTAGTGAGGGACAGGGCTGGGAACATTCAGTACTTC. Translated: CASSLVRDRAGNIQYF.

Many counts were recorded for this clonotype. The chain couples TRBV7-3 to TRBJ2-6, with D perhaps TRBD2 (5 bases). The V gene lost 5 bases and the J gene lost 1 base, with 12 bases spanning the gap. CDR3 length equals 16 residues. Germline V gene lookup returns CDR1 SGHTA and CDR2 FQGTGA. CDR3 amino acids: CASSQFSGSGANVLTF. The CDR3 region has the DNA TGTGCCAGCAGCCAATTCTCGGGATCTGGGGCCAACGTCCTGACTTTC.

This clonotype came up many times. The rearrangement links TRBV5-1 to TRBJ2-1; D ambiguous. V lost 4 bases, J lost 0 bases, and 14 bases lay in between. Looked up from germline, CDR1 is SGHRS and CDR2 is YFSETQ. The CDR3 is 16 amino acids. The chain's CDR3 is CASSLLGSSSYNEQFF. The CDR3 nucleotides read TGCGCCAGCAGCCTGCTAGGATCCAGCTCCTACAATGAGCAGTTCTTC.

This clonotype was observed a few times. The chain joins TRBV5-4 to TRBJ2-3, with 7 bases fitting TRBD2. The germline gives CDR1 SGHNT, CDR2 YYREEE (reference sequence). The CDR3 runs 16 residues. V was clipped by 3 bases and J by 3 bases; unmatched bases: 10. The CDR3 region has the DNA TGTGCCAGCAGCTCCCCTCAGCGGGGAACTACAGATACGCAGTATTTT. This codes for CASSSPQRGTTDTQYF.

As concerns this clonotype: This may be a read error: a much more frequent sequence differs by one nucleotide. The chain employs TRBV5-1 and TRBJ2-2; possible D gene TRBD2, 5 bases. The V end lost 4 bases, the J end lost 14 bases, and 15 bases lay between the germline ends. The CDR3 extends over 12 amino acids. Germline loops: CDR1 SGHRS, CDR2 YFSETQ. Written as DNA, the CDR3 is TGCGCCAGCAGCCAGACACTGCCGGGACTGTTTTTT. It encodes CASSQTLPGLFF.

The chain combines TRBV11-2 with TRBJ2-5; the D is unclear. The germline gives CDR1 SGHAT, CDR2 FQNNGV. V was cut by 4 bases and J by 2 bases, with 11 bases left in between. The CDR3 is made up of 14 amino acids. CDR3 loop: CASSSMTDQETQYF. CDR3 coding DNA: TGTGCCAGCAGCTCGATGACGGATCAAGAGACCCAGTACTTC.

This clonotype was picked up many times. The genes are TRBV18 and TRBJ1-5; a possible D gene is TRBD1 (6 bases). The CDR3 contains 14 residues. The germline V gene encodes CDR1 KGHSH and CDR2 LQKENI. Trimming stripped 6 bases from V and 2 bases from J, with 11 bases between. As DNA, the CDR3 is TGTGCCAGCTCCGAGGGGGTGGGCAATCAGCCCCAGCATTTT. The encoded protein is CASSEGVGNQPQHF.

This sequence joins TRBV19 and TRBJ1-4, with 8 bases identical to TRBD1. Germline assignment: CDR1 LNHDA and CDR2 SQIVND (reference sequence). The CDR3 is 17 residues long. With 7 bases clipped from V and 8 bases from J, the junction kept 18 bases outside the gene matches. The CDR3: CASTASDRERALEKLFF. The CDR3 bases are TGTGCCAGTACCGCCTCGGACAGGGAGAGAGCTTTAGAAAAACTGTTTTTT.

This clonotype has ten or more counts. V gene TRBV28 combines with J gene TRBJ1-3; 8 bases are shared with TRBD1. V gave up 5 bases and J gave up 4 bases; unmatched junction bases: 16. The CDR3 spans 18 residues. Per the germline V gene, CDR1 is MDHEN and CDR2 is SYDVKM. This CDR3 reads CASSPSGQGANIGNTIYF. The DNA of the CDR3 is TGTGCCAGCAGTCCGTCGGGGCAGGGGGCGAATATCGGAAACACCATATATTTT. Variable domain in full (rest from reference TRBV28 and TRBJ1-3): DVKVTQSSRYLVKRTGEKVFLECVQDMDHENMFWYRQDPGLGLRLIYFSYDVKMKEKGDIPEGYSVSREKKERFSLILESASTNQTSMYLCASSPSGQGANIGNTIYFGEGSWLTVV.

This clonotype was seen many times. The chain combines TRBV7-2 with TRBJ1-1, with 7 bases lining up with TRBD1. With 7 bases clipped from V and 1 base from J, the junction kept 6 bases outside the gene matches. CDR1 and CDR2 from the germline V gene are SGHTA and FQGNSA. The CDR3 length is 14 residues. The chain's CDR3 is CASTMRTGNTEAFF. For the CDR3, the DNA is TGTGCCAGCACCATGAGGACAGGGAACACTGAAGCTTTCTTT.